These 3 T cell receptor beta chains share one sample of origin, sequenced in a study of CD8+ T cells in alopecia areata. Sequencing templates came from extracted RNA that was reverse transcribed into cDNA. Method: immunoSEQ multiplex PCR; TCRdb's copy keeps in-frame clones and lacks some. The data show a few hundred thousand clones, with more than 55% seen just once and approximately 4.9% held by the top ten. Sequencing was performed on CD8+ T cells sorted from blood. Receptor source: a human donor in good health.

This rearrangement joins TRBV5-6 to TRBJ1-1; D is unclear. Germline assignment: CDR1 SGHDT and CDR2 YYEEEE. The CDR3 runs 11 residues. V was trimmed by 1 base and J by 7 bases, leaving 5 bases between them. The CDR3 region is CASSLQDEAFF. CDR3 bases: TGTGCCAGCAGCTTGCAGGATGAAGCTTTCTTT.

The chain employs TRBV7-9 and TRBJ2-7; 9 nucleotides align to TRBD1. CDR1 is SEHNR and CDR2 is FQNEAQ in the germline V gene (reference sequence). This CDR3 comprises 15 residues. V shed 5 bases and J 0 bases; nucleotides not matched to a gene: 5. CDR3 bases: TGTGCCAGCAGCGAGGGACAGGGCAGCTCCTACGAGCAGTACTTC. The encoded protein is CASSEGQGSSYEQYF. The variable domain in full, with the rest retrieved from reference TRBV7-9 and TRBJ2-7, is DTGVSQNPRHKITKRGQNVTFRCDPISEHNRLYWYRQTLGQGPEFLTYFQNEAQLEKSRLLSDRFSAERPKGSFSTLEIQRTEQGDSAMYLCASSEGQGSSYEQYFGPGTRLTVT.

The table lists this clone with a few counts. The chain combines TRBV29-1 with TRBJ1-2; D unresolved. V was shortened by 0 bases and J by 3 bases, with 11 bases between the two germline ends. The V gene's germline CDR1 is SQVTM and CDR2 ANQGSEA. This CDR3 region has 14 residues. CDR3 bases: TGCAGCGTTGAAGAACCCGGAGGGTACTATGGCTACACCTTC. It specifies CSVEEPGGYYGYTF.